These 14 T cell receptor beta chains share one sample of origin, sequenced in a study of T cell responses to AZD1222 COVID-19 vaccine. Profiling relied on immunoSEQ multiplex PCR, and the TCRdb table lists in-frame clones only, not all of them. The sample includes around 95,000 clones, 88% of them seen just once. Sample: peripheral blood, taken on day 0 of AZD1222 vaccination. The receptors stem from an adult in good health.

The rearrangement joins TRBV18 to TRBJ1-2; TRBD1 matches 9 bases. This CDR3 region has 17 residues. Trimming removed 3 bases from V and 1 base from J; junction bases left unmatched: 9. In germline, CDR1 is KGHSH, CDR2 LQKENI. The CDR3: CASSPGTGRGSNYGYTF. The DNA for the CDR3 is TGTGCCAGCTCACCCGGGACAGGGAGAGGAAGTAACTATGGCTACACCTTC.

The chain combines TRBV5-1 with TRBJ1-1; possible D gene TRBD1, 6 bases. Trimming stripped 3 bases from V and 4 bases from J, with 10 bases between. The CDR3 spans 13 residues. CDR1 is SGHRS and CDR2 is YFSETQ in the germline V gene. The CDR3 here is CASSSGGGTEAFF. CDR3 in DNA: TGCGCCAGCAGCTCCGGAGGGGGCACTGAAGCTTTCTTT.

V usage is TRBV27 and J usage is TRBJ1-2; D gene unclear. V lost 8 bases, J lost 8 bases, and 18 bases lay in between. The CDR3 is 13 residues long. Per germline, CDR1 MNHEY and CDR2 SMNVEV (reference sequence). CDR3 amino acids: CASGYKVQDGYTF. The CDR3 DNA follows: TGTGCCAGCGGCTATAAGGTCCAGGACGGCTACACCTTC.

This clone was recorded only once. The chain employs TRBV7-2 and TRBJ1-6; D is perhaps TRBD1 (5 bases). Looked up from germline, CDR1 is SGHTA and CDR2 is FQGNSA. V was clipped by 1 base and J by 4 bases, with 14 bases between them. The CDR3 is 17 amino acids. Written as DNA, the CDR3 is TGTGCCAGCAGCTTAGTCCCGTGGACAACTTATAATTCACCCCTCCACTTT. Protein product: CASSLVPWTTYNSPLHF.

The chain combines TRBV28 with TRBJ2-1, with TRBD2 matching over 8 bases. This CDR3 comprises 20 residues. CDR1 and CDR2 (germline): MDHEN, SYDVKM. V trimming: 4 bases; J trimming: 7 bases; junction bases outside the gene matches: 24. The CDR3 nucleotides are TGTGCCAGCAGTTGGACACCGGGACTTCTAGCCGGGAGGGCCGGGAATGAGCAGTTCTTC. Its protein product is CASSWTPGLLAGRAGNEQFF.

As DNA, the CDR3 is TGTGCCAGCAGTCCGGACAGGGGCCTCCGGCTCAACTATGGCTACACCTTC. As protein: CASSPDRGLRLNYGYTF. The chain carries TRBV2 and TRBJ1-2, with 9 bases that match TRBD1. Losses at the gene ends were 5 bases for V and 2 bases for J; bases not matched to a gene: 12. The CDR3 totals 17 residues. From germline, CDR1 is SNHLY and CDR2 FYNNEI.

This chain connects TRBV24-1 to TRBJ1-5; 9 nucleotides line up with TRBD1. Germline V gene lookup returns CDR1 KGHDR and CDR2 SFDVKD. The ends lost 5 bases at V and 7 bases at J; junction bases unmatched: 5. The CDR3 covers 14 residues. CDR3 in amino acids: CATSGTGARQPQHF. CDR3 sequence (DNA): TGTGCCACCAGTGGGACAGGGGCGCGACAGCCCCAGCATTTT.

This clone was detected only once. The chain links TRBV2 to TRBJ2-7; 8 bases agree with TRBD2. This CDR3 contains 14 residues. Germline V gene lookup returns CDR1 SNHLY and CDR2 FYNNEI. The V and J ends lost 8 bases and 0 bases, in that order; junction bases with no gene match: 6. The CDR3, as DNA: TGTGCCAGCTCTCGGGGGGGACCCTCCTACGAGCAGTACTTC. This sequence encodes CASSRGGPSYEQYF.

The chain links TRBV5-1 to TRBJ2-3; TRBD2 agrees at 9 bases. The CDR3 loop spans 17 amino acids. V shed 1 base, J shed 1 base, and the junction held 7 bases outside the gene matches. Looked up from germline, CDR1 is SGHRS and CDR2 is YFSETQ. The CDR3 loop reads CASSLMAGGPGTDTQYF. DNA for the CDR3: TGCGCCAGCAGCTTGATGGCGGGAGGGCCCGGCACAGATACGCAGTATTTT.

The rearrangement uses TRBV27 and TRBJ1-2; possible D gene TRBD1, 6 bases. Per the germline V gene, CDR1 is MNHEY and CDR2 is SMNVEV (reference sequence). Between the trimmed V and J ends, which lost 6 bases and 4 bases, there was a span of 21 bases. The CDR3 is 16 amino acids. Here the CDR3 reads CASSHYLTGAPYGYTF. The CDR3 coding sequence is TGTGCCAGCAGCCACTATCTGACAGGTGCCCCCTATGGCTACACCTTC.

J is TRBJ2-3 and V is TRBV19; a possible D gene is TRBD2 (6 bases). V dropped 3 bases and J dropped 6 bases, with 22 bases sitting between them. The germline V gene has CDR1 LNHDA and CDR2 SQIVND (reference sequence). The CDR3 consists of 17 residues. Here the CDR3 DNA reads TGTGCCAGTAGTATGAGCCGGGTCGGCGGGGCCCCTGATACGCAGTATTTT. As protein: CASSMSRVGGAPDTQYF.

The CDR3 spells CASSYEGTGEGNTIYF. In DNA form, the CDR3 reads TGTGCCAGCAGTTACGAAGGGACAGGGGAAGGAAACACCATATATTTT. The chain couples TRBV6-5 to TRBJ1-3; 10 nucleotides match TRBD1. Per germline, CDR1 MNHEY and CDR2 SVGAGI. The ends lost 2 bases at V and 4 bases at J; junction bases unmatched: 5. This CDR3 is built from 16 residues.

The V and J genes are TRBV19 and TRBJ1-1; 7 positions match TRBD1. Germline CDR1 LNHDA, CDR2 SQIVND (reference sequence). Trimming took 1 base from V and 4 from J; bases not matched to a gene: 6. This CDR3 is built from 15 residues. In nucleotides, the CDR3 is TGTGCCAGTAGTATAGGCCACAGGGGAGCCACTGAAGCTTTCTTT. Encoded protein: CASSIGHRGATEAFF.

This clone was found a few times. This chain uses TRBV6-5 with TRBJ1-5; D unclear. Trimming removed 7 bases from V and 0 bases from J, with 10 bases in between. Germline V gives CDR1 MNHEY, CDR2 SVGAGI. The CDR3 spans 14 residues. The CDR3 protein is CASTPGYSNQPQHF. The CDR3 coding sequence is TGTGCCAGCACTCCGGGGTATAGCAATCAGCCCCAGCATTTT.